Below, 6 T cell receptor beta chains from the same sample are listed, as sequenced in a study of shared clonotypes between healthy human individuals. Repertoires were generated with immunoSEQ multiplex PCR, while TCRdb's copy carries only in-frame clones and drops some. The sample shows more than 2 million clones, more than 90% of them seen only once. The sequenced material came from naive CD4+ T cells sorted from blood. Subset: CD45RA+ positively selected. The receptors stem from a man between 18 and 35 years old in good health.

The V call is TRBV5-4, the J call TRBJ2-1; 8 positions agree with TRBD2. After removal of 3 bases from V and 3 bases from J, the junction contained 8 bases not matched to a gene. CDR3 size: 16 residues. Germline CDR1 reads SGHNT; CDR2 reads YYREEE (reference sequence). Here the CDR3 reads CASSSLAGSGYNEQFF. For the CDR3, the DNA is TGTGCCAGCAGCTCTTTAGCGGGATCAGGCTACAATGAGCAGTTCTTC.

This chain connects TRBV5-1 to TRBJ1-1; D remains unclear. This CDR3 is built from 15 residues. Looked up from germline, CDR1 is SGHRS and CDR2 is YFSETQ. The V end was cut by 4 bases, the J end by 1 base, with 14 bases between. CDR3 sequence: CASSVRTDWNTEAFF. The CDR3 bases are TGCGCCAGCAGCGTGCGGACGGACTGGAACACTGAAGCTTTCTTT.

This chain joins TRBV5-1 and TRBJ1-2, with 7 nucleotides matching TRBD1. Germline lookup yields CDR1 SGHRS and CDR2 YFSETQ. This CDR3 spans 15 amino acids. V shed 3 bases, J shed 6 bases, and the junction held 11 bases outside the gene matches. The CDR3 loop reads CASSSTAGGADGYTF. The CDR3 nucleotides are TGCGCCAGCAGCTCTACGGCAGGGGGGGCCGATGGCTACACCTTC.

The gene calls are TRBV18 and TRBJ2-6, with no clear D. The CDR3 has 17 amino acids. V lost 0 bases, J lost 0 bases, and 9 bases lay in between. Germline V gives CDR1 KGHSH, CDR2 LQKENI. The CDR3 spells CASSPPRVDSGANVLTF. CDR3 DNA sequence: TGTGCCAGCTCACCACCCCGGGTTGACTCTGGGGCCAACGTCCTGACTTTC.

A note on this clone: Distinct nucleotide sequences in the sample also encode this CDR3. CDR3 coding DNA: TGCGCCAGCAGCCAAATAGGATATAATTCACCCCTCCACTTT. Its protein is CASSQIGYNSPLHF. The rearrangement joins TRBV4-1 to TRBJ1-6, with D unclear. Germline V lookup: CDR1 MGHRA, CDR2 YSYEKL. The CDR3 loop spans 14 amino acids. Trimming shortened V by 2 bases and J by 4 bases, and 6 bases separated the two germline ends.

The chain recombines TRBV4-3 with TRBJ1-2; maybe TRBD1 (5 bases). CDR1 LGHNA and CDR2 YSLEER come from the germline V gene. This CDR3 comprises 16 residues. V was trimmed by 0 bases and J by 0 bases, leaving 11 bases between them. CDR3 sequence reads: CASSQEGGEANYGYTF. The CDR3 DNA reads TGCGCCAGCAGCCAAGAGGGGGGAGAAGCTAACTATGGCTACACCTTC.